This is a list of T cell receptor beta chains from one sample in a study of OX40 agonist ivuxolimab in advanced cancers. Assay: immunoSEQ multiplex PCR; the TCRdb copy retains only in-frame clones and omits some. Found here are 45,000 to 65,000 clones, approximately 87% of them singletons; the top ten hold under 8.5%. Here the sequenced sample was CD4+ or CD8+ T cells sorted from blood, taken in a trial of the OX40 agonist ivuxolimab. The source is an adult with an advanced solid tumor such as melanoma, head and neck, liver or kidney cancer. The CDR3 runs from the conserved cysteine through the conserved F or W. A D gene is named only where the DNA matches it firmly. Not all rows give a size; the values are once, few, many and, for expanded clones, a class.

TRBV11-1	NA	TRBJ1-3	NA	TGTGCCAGCAGCCCTACGCGTGGGGACTCTGGAAACACCATATATTTT	CASSPTRGDSGNTIYF
TRBV4-2	NA	TRBJ2-2	NA	TGTGCCAGCAGCCAAGTTACCGGGGAGCTGTTTTTT	CASSQVTGELFF
TRBV10-3	NA	TRBJ1-1	NA	TGTGCCACCGAAGGGGGGGGGAACACTGAAGCTTTCTTT	CATEGGGNTEAFF
TRBV5-1	NA	TRBJ1-1	few	TGCGCCAGCAGCATTGAACAGGGTGGCGACACTGAAGCTTTCTTT	CASSIEQGGDTEAFF
TRBV5-1	NA	TRBJ2-7	NA	TGCGCCAGCAGCGCGGCCAGACACGAGCAGTACTTC	CASSAARHEQYF
TRBV6-6	TRBD1	TRBJ1-1	NA	TGTGCCAGCAGTCATAGGGACAGCGGAGTCACTGAAGCTTTCTTT	CASSHRDSGVTEAFF
TRBV6-5	TRBD1	TRBJ2-5	NA	TGTGCCAGCAGTTACGACAGGGTCAGGGGGGAGACCCAGTACTTC	CASSYDRVRGETQYF
TRBV7-3	TRBD1	TRBJ2-2	NA	TGTGCCAGCAGGGTCCAGGGGGCCGGGGAGCTGTTTTTT	CASRVQGAGELFF
TRBV6-1	NA	TRBJ1-5	NA	TGTGCCAGCAGTGAGGATCCCGGGGGGGCGGGCAATCAGCCCCAGCATTTT	CASSEDPGGAGNQPQHF
TRBV6-1	TRBD1	TRBJ1-1	NA	TGTGCCAGCAGCAGGGGGCCAATGAACACTGAAGCTTTCTTT	CASSRGPMNTEAFF
TRBV30	NA	TRBJ2-7	NA	TGTGCCTGGAGTAAGGGGGGGTCTTCCTACGAGCAGTACTTC	CAWSKGGSSYEQYF
TRBV6-1	NA	TRBJ1-5	NA	TGTGCCAGCAGTTCGATGGGGGGCAATCAGCCCCAGCATTTT	CASSSMGGNQPQHF
TRBV5-4	TRBD2	TRBJ2-2	NA	TGTGCCAGCAGCAGGGGACTAGCGGAGAACACCGGGGAGCTGTTTTTT	CASSRGLAENTGELFF
TRBV18	TRBD2	TRBJ2-5	NA	TGTGCCAGCTCACCAAGACTAGCGAGTCAAGAGACCCAGTACTTC	CASSPRLASQETQYF
TRBV7-6	TRBD2	TRBJ2-1	NA	TGTGCCAGCAGCTTAGGGGGAGCGGGGGTGGTAAATGAGCAGTTCTTC	CASSLGGAGVVNEQFF
TRBV6-1	NA	TRBJ1-2	NA	TGTGCCAGCAGTGAACCCGGGGATGGGATTGGCTACACCTTC	CASSEPGDGIGYTF
TRBV7-9	NA	TRBJ2-2	NA	TGTGCCAGCAGCTCGCGGGCCGGAACCGCGAACACCGGGGAGCTGTTTTTT	CASSSRAGTANTGELFF
TRBV6-5	TRBD2	TRBJ2-1	NA	TGTGCCAGCAGGGCTAGCGGGGGGTACAATGAGCAGTTCTTC	CASRASGGYNEQFF
TRBV27	NA	TRBJ1-2	NA	TGTGCCAGCACCACGGGAAACTATGGCTACACCTTC	CASTTGNYGYTF
TRBV11-2	TRBD1	TRBJ1-2	few	TGTGCCAGCAGCTTAGGTACTACAGGGGATGGCTACACCTTC	CASSLGTTGDGYTF
TRBV5-5	NA	TRBJ1-2	few	TGTGCCAGCAGTTCCCGGACAGATTCATATGGCTACACCTTC	CASSSRTDSYGYTF
TRBV5-1	TRBD1	TRBJ1-6	NA	TGCGCCAGCAGCCGGGACAGTAATTCACCCCTCCACTTT	CASSRDSNSPLHF
TRBV2	NA	TRBJ1-2	NA	TGTGCCAGCAGGGCGACCTCGACAGGCCTAAACTATGGCTACACCTTC	CASRATSTGLNYGYTF
TRBV19	NA	TRBJ1-6	NA	TGTGCCAGTAGTACGGGAGCGGGTTTGTGGAATTCACCCCTCCACTTT	CASSTGAGLWNSPLHF
TRBV5-4	TRBD1	TRBJ2-4	NA	TGTGCCAGCAGCCTCGGGAGGACAGGGGTAGCCAAAAACATTCAGTACTTC	CASSLGRTGVAKNIQYF
TRBV2	TRBD1	TRBJ2-2	NA	TGTGCCAGCAGCGGGCAGGGGGCGATCGGGGAGCTGTTTTTT	CASSGQGAIGELFF
TRBV6-1	TRBD1	TRBJ2-7	NA	TGTGCCAGCAGTTTCACCAGGGACAGCTACGAGCAGTACTTC	CASSFTRDSYEQYF
TRBV19	NA	TRBJ2-7	NA	TGTGCCAGTAGTTCCCGCGAGGGGCACGCCTACGAGCAGTACTTC	CASSSREGHAYEQYF
TRBV9	TRBD1	TRBJ2-1	NA	TGTGCCAGCAGCGCCACGGACAGGGGGCTAGATGAGCAGTTCTTC	CASSATDRGLDEQFF
TRBV28	TRBD1	TRBJ1-6	NA	TGTGCCAGCATGAACAGGGGGGTTGCCTATAATTCACCCCTCCACTTT	CASMNRGVAYNSPLHF
TRBV19	TRBD1	TRBJ1-5	NA	TGTGCCAGTAGCCAAGGACAGGGGTTCGGCAATCAGCCCCAGCATTTT	CASSQGQGFGNQPQHF
TRBV11-2	TRBD1	TRBJ2-7	NA	TGTGCCAGCAGCGCCGGGACAGGGAGAAGGGAGCAGTACTTC	CASSAGTGRREQYF
TRBV19	NA	TRBJ2-3	NA	TGTGCCAGCCTTGGAGGATTTAGCACAGATACGCAGTATTTT	CASLGGFSTDTQYF
TRBV28	NA	TRBJ2-7	few	TGTGCCAGCAGAGACGGAATCTACGAGCAGTACTTC	CASRDGIYEQYF
TRBV5-1	TRBD1	TRBJ2-7	NA	TGCGCCAGCACCGTCGCGGGGACAGGGGTACCGTACGAGCAGTACTTC	CASTVAGTGVPYEQYF
TRBV7-2	NA	TRBJ1-2	NA	TGTGCCAGCAGCCAACGGACAACTAACTATGGCTACACCTTC	CASSQRTTNYGYTF
TRBV5-1	NA	TRBJ1-3	few	TGCGCCAGCAGCGGGGGCTCTGGAAACACCATATATTTT	CASSGGSGNTIYF
TRBV30	NA	TRBJ2-6	NA	TGTGCCTGGAGCCCCGGGAGTGGCGTCCTGACTTTC	CAWSPGSGVLTF
TRBV30	NA	TRBJ1-5	once	TGTGCCTGGAGTGTCGCGCCGAATCAGCCCCAGCATTTT	CAWSVAPNQPQHF
TRBV7-2	TRBD2	TRBJ2-1	NA	TGTGCCAGCAGAGGAGGGACTAGCGGGGTGAATGAGCAGTTCTTC	CASRGGTSGVNEQFF
TRBV27	TRBD1	TRBJ2-3	NA	TGTGCCAGCAGCGGGGGACAGGGGGCAGGAGATACGCAGTATTTT	CASSGGQGAGDTQYF
TRBV21-1	NA	TRBJ2-7	NA	TGTGCCAGCAGCCCGCCACACCAGGGACAGGGGGCCTCGGTTGGATCCTACGAGCAGTACTTC	CASSPPHQGQGASVGSYEQYF
TRBV25-1	NA	TRBJ1-2	NA	TGTGCCAGCAGTCGGGACTCACTTTCGTATGGCTACACCTTC	CASSRDSLSYGYTF
TRBV6-5	NA	TRBJ2-3	NA	TGTGCCAGCAGTATGGGGTCCTGGGACACAGATACGCAGTATTTT	CASSMGSWDTDTQYF
TRBV4-1	NA	TRBJ1-6	few	TGCGCCAGCGGACAGTATAATTCACCCCTCCACTTT	CASGQYNSPLHF
TRBV6-5	NA	TRBJ2-5	NA	TGTGCCAGCAGTTCCCCCGTGGCGGCCCAAGAGACCCAGTACTTC	CASSSPVAAQETQYF
TRBV5-1	TRBD2	TRBJ2-7	NA	TGCGCCAGCTCACTAGCGGGGAGCTCCTACGAGCAGTACTTC	CASSLAGSSYEQYF
TRBV4-1	NA	TRBJ1-6	NA	TGCGCCAGCAGCCAGGGTTCCGTACAGAATTCACCCCTCCACTTT	CASSQGSVQNSPLHF
TRBV18	NA	TRBJ2-1	NA	TGTGCCAGCTCACCACCTCCAGGGTACGATGAGCAGTTCTTC	CASSPPPGYDEQFF
TRBV30	NA	TRBJ1-3	NA	TGTGCCTGGAGTCCACTTTCTTTAGGGACCGGTGGAAACACCATATATTTT	CAWSPLSLGTGGNTIYF
TRBV18	TRBD1	TRBJ2-7	once	TGTGCCAGCTCACCAGTTCGGACAGGCGAGCAGTACTTC	CASSPVRTGEQYF
TRBV10-3	TRBD1	TRBJ2-2	NA	TGTGCCATCAGTCAAGAACAGGGGGCTACCGGGGAGCTGTTTTTT	CAISQEQGATGELFF
TRBV5-5	NA	TRBJ2-3	NA	TGTGCCAGCAGCGTCAGCACAGATACGCAGTATTTT	CASSVSTDTQYF
TRBV6-1	NA	TRBJ1-1	NA	TGTGCCACCCGCGCAGGGCTGGGCACTGAAGCTTTCTTT	CATRAGLGTEAFF